A selection of T cell receptor beta chains follows, all from one sample in a study of blood T cell repertoires in COVID-19. Clones were read by immunoSEQ multiplex PCR, and TCRdb kept only the in-frame ones, dropping some. Of around 190,000 clones in the sample, 70% to 90% were seen once. Material: peripheral blood. These receptor sequences come from a woman of 80 years or more with acute or convalescent COVID-19. CDR3s include the opening cysteine and the closing phenylalanine or tryptophan. D genes are given only for firm matches. Size is stated for part of the rows, as once, few or many counts, or as a class when the clone is expanded.

NA	TRBV7-9	NA	TRBJ1-1	TGTGCCAGCAGCTTAAGGGGGAGCGAGAACACTGAAGCTTTCTTT	CASSLRGSENTEAFF
NA	TRBV28	NA	TRBJ2-7	TGTGCCAGCAGTTTAGTTAGTGGCGAGCAGTACTTC	CASSLVSGEQYF
NA	TRBV5-1	NA	TRBJ2-2	TGCGCCAGCAGCCCACTAGCAGCTACGAACACCGGGGAGCTGTTTTTT	CASSPLAATNTGELFF
TRBD2	TRBV18	NA	TRBJ2-7	TGTGCCAGCTCACCCACGGGACTAGTCTACGAGCAGTACTTC	CASSPTGLVYEQYF
NA	TRBV10-2	NA	TRBJ1-2	TGCGCCAGCAGTGAGTCGTTCGTTAACTATGGCTACACCTTC	CASSESFVNYGYTF
NA	TRBV5-1	NA	TRBJ1-4	TGCGCCAGCAGCTCCGGGCCGGGAGAAAAACTGTTTTTT	CASSSGPGEKLFF
NA	TRBV6-6	NA	TRBJ2-5	TGTGCCAGCAGTTTAAGACAGACCCAAGAGACCCAGTACTTC	CASSLRQTQETQYF
NA	TRBV5-6	NA	TRBJ1-2	TGTGCCAGCAGGCCGGGCGGAATTGGGCGGAGGGGCTACACCTTC	CASRPGGIGRRGYTF
TRBD1	TRBV4-1	NA	TRBJ2-7	TGCGCCAGCAGCCAAGATGGTTCGGGACAGGGGGCAAGGGAGCAGTACTTC	CASSQDGSGQGAREQYF
TRBD1	TRBV19	NA	TRBJ2-7	TGTGCCAGTAGTCATACAGGGGTCGAGCAGTACTTC	CASSHTGVEQYF
TRBD1	TRBV19	NA	TRBJ1-1	TGTGCCAGTAGTGCTTGGACAGGGAACACCCCGAACACTGAAGCTTTCTTT	CASSAWTGNTPNTEAFF
NA	TRBV6-1	NA	TRBJ1-6	TGTGCCAGCAGTGAACAGGGGTTCAGCACCCTCCACTTT	CASSEQGFSTLHF
TRBD2	TRBV19	NA	TRBJ2-3	TGTGCCAGTAGTTCCAAGCGGGGTTACACAGATACGCAGTATTTT	CASSSKRGYTDTQYF
NA	TRBV21-1	NA	TRBJ1-3	TGTGCCAGCAGCAAAGGGGGCCCACGTCTCCACTACTCTGGAAACACCATATATTTT	CASSKGGPRLHYSGNTIYF
NA	TRBV27	NA	TRBJ1-3	TGTGCCAGCAGTTTAGAGGCGAGCTCTGGAAACACCATATATTTT	CASSLEASSGNTIYF
TRBD2	TRBV27	NA	TRBJ2-1	TGTGCCAGCAGTCCTAGCGGGTTCTCCTACAATGAGCAGTTCTTC	CASSPSGFSYNEQFF
NA	TRBV3-1/TRBV3-2	NA	TRBJ1-5	TGTGCCAGCAGCCTCGGGGGGAATAGCAATCAGCCCCAGCATTTT	CASSLGGNSNQPQHF
NA	TRBV7-2	NA	TRBJ2-3	TGTGCCAGCACTTCGGACTTCACAGATACGCAGTATTTT	CASTSDFTDTQYF
TRBD1	TRBV2	NA	TRBJ1-3	TGTGCCAGCAGTATACAACGACAGGGTGTCCGAAACACCATATATTTT	CASSIQRQGVRNTIYF
TRBD1	TRBV28	NA	TRBJ1-6	TGTGCCAGCAGTTTGTCCGACAGGGCCAATTCACCCCTCCACTTT	CASSLSDRANSPLHF
TRBD2	TRBV9	NA	TRBJ2-1	TGTGCCAGCAGCGTAGGGGTAGCGGGGTGGCCCTACAATGAGCAGTTCTTC	CASSVGVAGWPYNEQFF
TRBD1	TRBV7-3	NA	TRBJ2-3	TGTGCCAGCAGCTTGGGACAGGTCACAGATACGCAGTATTTT	CASSLGQVTDTQYF
NA	TRBV20-1	NA	TRBJ1-5	TGCAGTGCTAGTCGTAGCAATCAGCCCCAGCATTTT	CSASRSNQPQHF
TRBD2	TRBV6-2/TRBV6-3	NA	TRBJ2-3	TGTGCCAGCAGTTATTCTCTAGCGGGAGTGGAAGATACGCAGTATTTT	CASSYSLAGVEDTQYF
NA	TRBV11-2	few	TRBJ1-1	TGTGCCAGCAGCCCGGACAGAGGAGGTGAAGCTTTCTTT	CASSPDRGGEAFF
NA	TRBV5-1	once	TRBJ2-1	TGCGCCAGCAGCTTAGGGGACTGGGGATCTTTCAATGAGCAGTTCTTC	CASSLGDWGSFNEQFF
NA	TRBV24-1	NA	TRBJ2-1	TGTGCCACCAGTGAGGCGCCGGGACTTAACAATGAGCAGTTCTTC	CATSEAPGLNNEQFF
TRBD2	TRBV20-1	NA	TRBJ2-1	TGCAGTGCTAGTACTAGCGGTTTGTCCTACAATGAGCAGTTCTTC	CSASTSGLSYNEQFF
TRBD2	TRBV9	once	TRBJ2-1	TGTGCCAGCACCCCATGGGTAGCGGGGAGCTCCTACAATGAGCAGTTCTTC	CASTPWVAGSSYNEQFF
TRBD1	TRBV6-5	NA	TRBJ2-1	TGTGCCAGCAGTTACGGCAGGGACAGGGTTGGAAATGAGCAGTTCTTC	CASSYGRDRVGNEQFF
NA	TRBV10-2	NA	TRBJ2-7	TGCGCCAGCCGGTCAGGGGCTACCTACGAGCAGTACTTC	CASRSGATYEQYF
NA	TRBV9	NA	TRBJ1-3	TGTGCCAGCAGCACCACAGTTGCCGCGAGCCCTGGAAACACCATATATTTT	CASSTTVAASPGNTIYF
TRBD1	TRBV6-5	NA	TRBJ1-5	TGTGCCAGCAGATACGACAGGGCAAGGATCAATCAGCCCCAGCATTTT	CASRYDRARINQPQHF
TRBD1	TRBV6-6	once	TRBJ2-7	TGTGCCAGCAAAGGGGGCAGGGCTGGAAACGAGCAGTACTTC	CASKGGRAGNEQYF
TRBD2	TRBV18	NA	TRBJ2-5	TGTGCCAGCTCACCACGGGAGGGTCCCGAGACCCAGTACTTC	CASSPREGPETQYF
NA	TRBV19	NA	TRBJ1-5	TGTGCCAGTAGTATTCAGGCAGGGTTCAATCAGCCCCAGCATTTT	CASSIQAGFNQPQHF
NA	TRBV18	NA	TRBJ1-1	TGTGCCAGCTCACAGGGGATGGACCGAGAGGCCGAAGCTTTCTTT	CASSQGMDREAEAFF
TRBD1	TRBV3-1/TRBV3-2	once	TRBJ1-2	TGTGCCAGCAGTTCCGGGACAGGGCACTATGGCTACACCTTC	CASSSGTGHYGYTF